The present T cell receptor beta chain was sequenced within a study of T cells after yellow fever vaccination. Study background: It was SMART-Seq v4 Ultra Low Input that prepared the fractions with low cell numbers.

The TCR cDNA carried a universal primer site and UMIs from 5'RACE template switching. TCRdb ran MiXCR on the 5' RACE reads and lists one entry per CDR3 protein. This table has about 120,000 distinct CDR3 sequences, about 8.8% appearing once. Study findings and constraints: The presence of abundant clonotypes contaminating from the bulk population was possible in FACS-sorted repertoires. Post-booster samples contained most primary-vaccination clones (approximately 96% CD4, around 90% CD8).

As regards this clonotype: Its antigen is currently unknown.

The source material was CD8+ T cells sorted from PBMCs, sampled on the day of the yellow fever booster vaccination. The origin of this receptor is a man younger than 35 who received the YFV17D yellow fever vaccine.

The CDR3 nucleotides are TGTGCCAGCAGCTCCCGGTGGAACACTGAAGCTTTCTTT. This translates into CASSSRWNTEAFF. The chain combines TRBV7-6 with TRBJ1-1; no clear D gene. With 4 bases removed from V and 1 base from J, the gap between germline ends came to 7 bases. The germline V gene has CDR1 SGHVS and CDR2 FNYEAQ. The CDR3 covers 13 residues.